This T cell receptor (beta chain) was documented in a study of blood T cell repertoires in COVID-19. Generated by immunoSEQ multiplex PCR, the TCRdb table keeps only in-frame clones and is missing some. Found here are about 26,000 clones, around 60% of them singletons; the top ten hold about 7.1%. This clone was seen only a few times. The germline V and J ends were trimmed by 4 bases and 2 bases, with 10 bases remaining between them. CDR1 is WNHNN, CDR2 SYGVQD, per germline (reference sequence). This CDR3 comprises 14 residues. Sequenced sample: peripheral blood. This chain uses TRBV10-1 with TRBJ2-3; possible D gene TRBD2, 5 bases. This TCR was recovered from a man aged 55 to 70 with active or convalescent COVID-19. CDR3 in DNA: TGCGCCAGCAGTGCTAGCCTTAACACAGATACGCAGTATTTT. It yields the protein CASSASLNTDTQYF.